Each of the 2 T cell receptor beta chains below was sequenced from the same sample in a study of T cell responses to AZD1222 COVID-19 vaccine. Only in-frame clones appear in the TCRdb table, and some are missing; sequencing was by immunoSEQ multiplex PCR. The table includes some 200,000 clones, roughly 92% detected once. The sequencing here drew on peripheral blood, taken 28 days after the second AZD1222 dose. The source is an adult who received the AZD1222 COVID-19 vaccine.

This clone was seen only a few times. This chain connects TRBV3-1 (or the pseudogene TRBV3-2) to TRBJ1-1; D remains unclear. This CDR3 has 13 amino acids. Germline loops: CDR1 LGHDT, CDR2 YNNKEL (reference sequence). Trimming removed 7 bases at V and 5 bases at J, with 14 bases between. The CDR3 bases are TGTGCCAGCACGGGCCCCATCCGAACTGAAGCTTTCTTT. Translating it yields CASTGPIRTEAFF.

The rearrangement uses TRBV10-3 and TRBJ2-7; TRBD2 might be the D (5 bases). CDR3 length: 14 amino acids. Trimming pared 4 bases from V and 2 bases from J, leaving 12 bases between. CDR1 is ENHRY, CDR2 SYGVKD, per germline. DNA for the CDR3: TGTGCCATCAGTGTGAGCGGTACCACCTACGAGCAGTACTTC. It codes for CAISVSGTTYEQYF.